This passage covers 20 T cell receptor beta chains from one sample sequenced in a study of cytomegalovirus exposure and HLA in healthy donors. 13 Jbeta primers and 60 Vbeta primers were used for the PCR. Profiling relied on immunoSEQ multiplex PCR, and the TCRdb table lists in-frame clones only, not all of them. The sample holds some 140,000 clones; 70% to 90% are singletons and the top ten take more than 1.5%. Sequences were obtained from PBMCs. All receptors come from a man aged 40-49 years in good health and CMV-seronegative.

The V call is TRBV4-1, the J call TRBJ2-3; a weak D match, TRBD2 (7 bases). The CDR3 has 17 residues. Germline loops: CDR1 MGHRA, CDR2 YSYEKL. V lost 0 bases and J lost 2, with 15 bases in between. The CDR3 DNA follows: TGCGCCAGCAGCCAAGAGGCTCGGGGGGCCAACACAGATACGCAGTATTTT. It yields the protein CASSQEARGANTDTQYF.

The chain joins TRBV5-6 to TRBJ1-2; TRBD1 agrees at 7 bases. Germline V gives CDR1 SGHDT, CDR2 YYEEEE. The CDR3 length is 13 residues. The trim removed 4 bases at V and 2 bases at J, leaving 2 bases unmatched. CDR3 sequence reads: CASSPDRNYGYTF. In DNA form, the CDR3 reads TGTGCCAGCAGCCCGGACAGGAACTATGGCTACACCTTC. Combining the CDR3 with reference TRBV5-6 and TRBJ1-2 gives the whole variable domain DAGVTQSPTHLIKTRGQQVTLRCSPKSGHDTVSWYQQALGQGPQFIFQYYEEEERQRGNFPDRFSGHQFPNYSSELNVNALLLGDSALYLCASSPDRNYGYTFGSGTRLTVV.

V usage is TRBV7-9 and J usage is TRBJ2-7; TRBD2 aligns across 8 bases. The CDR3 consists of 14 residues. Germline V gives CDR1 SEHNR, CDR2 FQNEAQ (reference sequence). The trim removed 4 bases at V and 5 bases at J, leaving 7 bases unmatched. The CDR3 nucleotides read TGTGCCAGCAGCTACAGTCTTAGCGGGAACGAGCAGTACTTC. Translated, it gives CASSYSLSGNEQYF.

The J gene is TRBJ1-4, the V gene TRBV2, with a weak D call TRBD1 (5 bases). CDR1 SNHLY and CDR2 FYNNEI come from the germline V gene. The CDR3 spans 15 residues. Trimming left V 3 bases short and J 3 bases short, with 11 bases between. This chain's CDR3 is CASSEEGASNEKLFF. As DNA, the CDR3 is TGTGCCAGCAGTGAGGAAGGGGCGTCTAATGAAAAACTGTTTTTT.

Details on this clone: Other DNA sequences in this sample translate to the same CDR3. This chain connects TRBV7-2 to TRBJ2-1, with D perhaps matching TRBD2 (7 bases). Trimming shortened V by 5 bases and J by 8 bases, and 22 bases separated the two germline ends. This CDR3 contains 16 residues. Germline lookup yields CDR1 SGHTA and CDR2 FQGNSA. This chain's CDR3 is CASSQLGGGRFDEQFF. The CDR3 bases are TGTGCCAGCAGCCAGCTTGGGGGCGGGAGATTCGATGAGCAGTTCTTC.

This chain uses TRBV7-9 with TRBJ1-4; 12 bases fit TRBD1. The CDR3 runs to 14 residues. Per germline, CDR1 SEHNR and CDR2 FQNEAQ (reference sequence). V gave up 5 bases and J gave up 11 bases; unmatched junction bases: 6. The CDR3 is CASSGRDRGPKLFF. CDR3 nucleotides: TGTGCCAGCAGCGGTAGGGACAGGGGGCCTAAACTGTTTTTT.

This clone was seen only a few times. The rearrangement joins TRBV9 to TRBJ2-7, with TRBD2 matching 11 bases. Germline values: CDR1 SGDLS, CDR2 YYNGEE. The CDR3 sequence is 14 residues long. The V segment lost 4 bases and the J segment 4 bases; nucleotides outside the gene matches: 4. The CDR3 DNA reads TGTGCCAGCAGCCCTAGCGGGGGGCGGTACGAGCAGTACTTC. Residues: CASSPSGGRYEQYF.

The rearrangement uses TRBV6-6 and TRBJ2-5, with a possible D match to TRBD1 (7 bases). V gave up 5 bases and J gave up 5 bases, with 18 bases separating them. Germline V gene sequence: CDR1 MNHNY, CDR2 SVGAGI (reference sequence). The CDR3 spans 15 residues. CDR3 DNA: TGTGCCAGCAGTCTGTTGACAGGGAGCGGGGAGACCCAGTACTTC. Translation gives CASSLLTGSGETQYF.

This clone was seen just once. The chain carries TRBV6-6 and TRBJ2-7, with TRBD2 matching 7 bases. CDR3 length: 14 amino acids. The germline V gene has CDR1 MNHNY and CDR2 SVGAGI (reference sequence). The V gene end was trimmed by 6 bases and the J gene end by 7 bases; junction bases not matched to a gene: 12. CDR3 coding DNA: TGTGCCAGCAGCCTCTACAGCGGGACTTCAGAGCAGTACTTC. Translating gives CASSLYSGTSEQYF.

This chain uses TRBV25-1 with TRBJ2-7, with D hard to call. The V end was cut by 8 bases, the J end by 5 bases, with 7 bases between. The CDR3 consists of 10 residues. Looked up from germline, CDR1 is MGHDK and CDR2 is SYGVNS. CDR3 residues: CASPGDEQYF. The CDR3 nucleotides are TGTGCCAGCCCTGGAGACGAGCAGTACTTC.

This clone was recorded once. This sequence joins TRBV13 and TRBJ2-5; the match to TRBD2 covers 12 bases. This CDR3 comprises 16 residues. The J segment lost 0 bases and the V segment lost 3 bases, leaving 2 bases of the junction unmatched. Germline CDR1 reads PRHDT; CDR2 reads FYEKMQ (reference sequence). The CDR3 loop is CASSLLAGGYQETQYF. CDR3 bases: TGTGCCAGCAGCTTGCTAGCGGGGGGGTACCAAGAGACCCAGTACTTC.

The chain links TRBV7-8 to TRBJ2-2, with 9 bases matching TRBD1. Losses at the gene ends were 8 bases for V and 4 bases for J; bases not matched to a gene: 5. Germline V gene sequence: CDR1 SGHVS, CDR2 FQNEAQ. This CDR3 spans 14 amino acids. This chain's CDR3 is CASGQGKVTGELFF. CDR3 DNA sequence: TGTGCCAGCGGACAGGGGAAGGTCACCGGGGAGCTGTTTTTT.

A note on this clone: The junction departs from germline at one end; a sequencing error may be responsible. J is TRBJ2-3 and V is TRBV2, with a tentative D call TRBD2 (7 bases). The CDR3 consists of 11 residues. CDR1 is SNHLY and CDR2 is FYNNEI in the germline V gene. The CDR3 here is CASGGLAERDF. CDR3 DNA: TGTGCCAGTGGGGGCCTAGCGGAGAGGGATTTT.

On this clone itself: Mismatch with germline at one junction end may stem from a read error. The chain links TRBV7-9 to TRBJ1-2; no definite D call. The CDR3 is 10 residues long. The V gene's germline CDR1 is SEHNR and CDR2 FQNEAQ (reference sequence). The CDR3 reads CSSSLLGFNF. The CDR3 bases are TGTTCCAGCAGCTTACTGGGCTTCAACTTC.

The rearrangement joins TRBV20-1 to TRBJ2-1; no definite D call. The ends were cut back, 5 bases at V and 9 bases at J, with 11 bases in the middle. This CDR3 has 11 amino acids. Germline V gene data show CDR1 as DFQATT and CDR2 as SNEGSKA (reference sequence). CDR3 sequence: CSASRHPEQFF. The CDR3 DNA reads TGCAGTGCTTCCCGACACCCTGAGCAGTTCTTC.

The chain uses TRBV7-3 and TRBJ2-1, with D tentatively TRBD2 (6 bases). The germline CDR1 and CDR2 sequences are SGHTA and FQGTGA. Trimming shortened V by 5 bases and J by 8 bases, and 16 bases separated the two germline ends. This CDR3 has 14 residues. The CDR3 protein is CASSPPGVNHEQFF. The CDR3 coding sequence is TGTGCCAGCAGCCCTCCGGGGGTGAATCATGAGCAGTTCTTC.

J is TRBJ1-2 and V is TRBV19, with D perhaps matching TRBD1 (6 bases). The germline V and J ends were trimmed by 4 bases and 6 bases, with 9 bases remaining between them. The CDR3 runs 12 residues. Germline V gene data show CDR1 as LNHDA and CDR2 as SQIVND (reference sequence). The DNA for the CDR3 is TGTGCCAGTAGTACCCGGACAGATGGCTACACCTTC. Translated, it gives CASSTRTDGYTF. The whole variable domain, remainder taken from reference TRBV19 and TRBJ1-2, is DGGITQSPKYLFRKEGQNVTLSCEQNLNHDAMYWYRQDPGQGLRLIYYSQIVNDFQKGDIAEGYSVSREKKESFPLTVTSAQKNPTAFYLCASSTRTDGYTFGSGTRLTVV.

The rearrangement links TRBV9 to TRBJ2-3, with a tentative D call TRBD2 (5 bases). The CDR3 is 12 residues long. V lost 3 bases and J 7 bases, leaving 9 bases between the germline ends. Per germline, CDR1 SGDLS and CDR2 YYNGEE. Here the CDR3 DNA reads TGTGCCAGCAGCGAGGGAGTAAATACGCAGTATTTT. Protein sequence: CASSEGVNTQYF.

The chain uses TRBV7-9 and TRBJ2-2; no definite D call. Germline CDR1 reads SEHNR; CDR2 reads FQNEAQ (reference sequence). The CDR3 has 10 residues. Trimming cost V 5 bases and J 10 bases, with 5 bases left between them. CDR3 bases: TGTGCCAGCAGCCAGGTGGAGCTGTTTTTT. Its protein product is CASSQVELFF.

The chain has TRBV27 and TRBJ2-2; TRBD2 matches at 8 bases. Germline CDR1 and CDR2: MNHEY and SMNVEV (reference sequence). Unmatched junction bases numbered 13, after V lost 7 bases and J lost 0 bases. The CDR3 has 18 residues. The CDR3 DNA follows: TGTGCCAGCACCGAGCTAGGGGCGGGAGGTACGAACACCGGGGAGCTGTTTTTT. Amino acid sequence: CASTELGAGGTNTGELFF.